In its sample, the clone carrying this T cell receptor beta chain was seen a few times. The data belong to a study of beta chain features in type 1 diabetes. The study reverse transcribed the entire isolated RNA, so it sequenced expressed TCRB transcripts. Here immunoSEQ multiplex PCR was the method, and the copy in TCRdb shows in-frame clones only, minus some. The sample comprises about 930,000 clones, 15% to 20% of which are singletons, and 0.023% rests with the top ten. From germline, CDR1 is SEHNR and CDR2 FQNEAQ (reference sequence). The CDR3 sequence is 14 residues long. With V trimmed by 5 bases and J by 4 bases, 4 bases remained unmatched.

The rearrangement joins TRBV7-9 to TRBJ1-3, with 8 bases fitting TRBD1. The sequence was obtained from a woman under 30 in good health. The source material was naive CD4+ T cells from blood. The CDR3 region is CASSLTGAGNTIYF. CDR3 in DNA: TGTGCCAGCAGCCTGACAGGGGCGGGAAACACCATATATTTT.